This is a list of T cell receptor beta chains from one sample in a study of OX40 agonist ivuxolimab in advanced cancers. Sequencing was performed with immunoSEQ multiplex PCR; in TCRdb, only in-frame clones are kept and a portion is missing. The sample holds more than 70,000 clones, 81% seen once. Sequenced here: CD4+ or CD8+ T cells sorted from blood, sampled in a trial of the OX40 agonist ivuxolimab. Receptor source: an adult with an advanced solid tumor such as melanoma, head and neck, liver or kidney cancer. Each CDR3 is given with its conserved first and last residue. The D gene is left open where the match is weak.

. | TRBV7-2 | CASSLQAGNTIYF
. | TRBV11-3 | CASSLAGEYNEQFF
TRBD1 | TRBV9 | CASSVRDRPSTEAFF
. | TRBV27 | CASSLSLDGSNQPQHF
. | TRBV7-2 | CASSPGRGRGGKETQYF
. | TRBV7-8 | CASSLVGGYEQYF
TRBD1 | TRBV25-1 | CASRNRDRVDETQYF
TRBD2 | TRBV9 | CASSVLSGGAFNEQFF
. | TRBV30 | CAWGNRERSDTQYF
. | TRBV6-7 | CASSYSISFPGLSSYEQYF
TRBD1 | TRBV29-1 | CSVEGTGGTEAFF
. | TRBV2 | CASMIVWTANEQFF